A single sample gave rise to the 4 T cell receptor beta chains below, sequenced in a study of tumor and adjacent non-tumor tissue in lung cancer. The library came from three nested PCR rounds adapted from ARM-PCR protocols. TCRdb re-called the multiplex PCR reads through MiXCR, storing one row per CDR3 protein. This repertoire shows about 98,000 distinct CDR3 sequences, 80% found once; its top ten account for 30%. This sample's RNA came from whole unsorted tissue. The normal lung tissue was taken more than 3 cm from the tumor edge. Sequencing was done on a sample of distant non-tumor lung tissue. The receptors here all came from a man aged 55 to 70 with small cell lung cancer.

This clonotype was seen more than once but under ten times. The germline gene is not matched at one end of the junction; a read error may be the cause. This chain joins TRBV11-2 and TRBJ2-1, with a weak D call TRBD1 (5 bases). This CDR3 has 17 residues. From germline, CDR1 is SGHAT and CDR2 FQNNGV. The CDR3 here is CAGSLVTAQSSYNKQFF. CDR3 coding DNA: TGTGCCGGCAGTTTAGTGACAGCCCAGAGCTCCTACAATAAGCAGTTCTTC.

As to this clonotype: The CDR3 does not end in the conserved phenylalanine or tryptophan, so this is likely a read error. This sequence joins TRBV11-2 and TRBJ2-1; D call uncertain. Germline loops: CDR1 SGHAT, CDR2 FQNNGV. This CDR3 is 16 amino acids long. V was trimmed by 1 base and J by 6 bases, leaving 16 bases between them. CDR3 in DNA: TGTGCCAGCAGCTTAGTGGCGATGGCCACGGCCAATGAGCAGTTCTCC. Translated, it gives CASSLVAMATANEQFS.

As concerns this clonotype: No conserved phenylalanine or tryptophan is present at the end of the CDR3, so a read error is the likely explanation. Because the CDR3's place on the DNA is in doubt, the DNA is left out and the CDR3 is given as listed by TCRdb. This chain uses TRBV12-5 with TRBJ2-3. The CDR3 contains 12 residues when both ends are counted. Germline CDR1 reads LGHNT; CDR2 reads FRNRAP. This chain's CDR3 is CASGLGPDTRYY.

To note about this clonotype: Mismatch with germline at one junction end may stem from a read error. The rearrangement uses TRBV11-3 and TRBJ1-1, with a tentative D call TRBD1 (5 bases). This CDR3 region has 14 residues. CDR1 and CDR2 from the germline V gene are SGHNT and YENEEA. The CDR3 DNA reads as TGTGCCAGCAGCCTGCGGGGGATGAAGACTGATGCTTTCTTT. Protein sequence: CASSLRGMKTDAFF. Filled out from reference TRBV11-3 and TRBJ1-1, the complete variable domain reads EAGVVQSPRYKIIEKKQPVAFWCNPISGHNTLYWYLQNLGQGPELLIRYENEEAVDDSQLPKDRFSAERLKGVDSTLKIQPAELGDSAVYLCASSLRGMKTDAFFGQGTRLTVV.